This TCR beta chain was documented in a study of blood T cell repertoires in COVID-19. Study context: The origin of the acute and convalescent COVID-19 samples was the United States, Italy and Spain. The analysed material was cDNA or gDNA that came from T cells, B-cell-depleted T cells, or PBMCs.

Here immunoSEQ multiplex PCR was the method, and the copy in TCRdb shows in-frame clones only, minus some. The table records 250,000 or so clones, approximately 82% of them present only once. Germline CDR1 and CDR2: MNHNS and SASEGT. After removal of 6 bases from V and 3 bases from J, the junction contained 18 bases not matched to a gene. The CDR3 has 19 amino acids. This TCR was recovered from a man aged 30-40 years who had recovered from COVID-19. Input material: peripheral blood. The chain uses TRBV6-1 and TRBJ1-5; TRBD1 matches at 9 bases. DNA of the CDR3: TGTGCCAGCAGCGAACACGTCATGGACAGGGGCTTATCCAATCAGCCCCAGCATTTT. This codes for CASSEHVMDRGLSNQPQHF.